The 6 T cell receptor beta chains below all came from one sample that was sequenced in a study of blood T cell repertoires in COVID-19. The repertoire was sequenced with immunoSEQ multiplex PCR; TCRdb's copy has only in-frame clones and lacks some. The table shows around 130,000 clones, with over 75% occurring only once. Sequenced: peripheral blood. Receptors were obtained from a man in his sixties with active or convalescent COVID-19.

The rearrangement uses TRBV27 and TRBJ2-3, with 8 bases lining up with TRBD2. Looked up from germline, CDR1 is MNHEY and CDR2 is SMNVEV (reference sequence). V lost 10 bases to trimming and J lost 3 bases; unmatched junction nucleotides: 3. The length of the CDR3 is 12 residues. The CDR3 DNA follows: TGTGCCACCTCGGGGGGGACAGATACGCAGTATTTT. Amino acid sequence: CATSGGTDTQYF.

There are a few counts of this clone. The rearrangement uses TRBV12-3 or TRBV12-4 and TRBJ1-5; D not resolved. This CDR3 is 11 amino acids long. V lost 4 bases and J lost 10, with 8 bases in between. The CDR3 loop reads CASSSAGPQHF. CDR3 nucleotide sequence: TGTGCCAGCAGTTCCGCGGGACCCCAGCATTTT.

Only a few counts were recorded for this clone. V gene TRBV4-3 combines with J gene TRBJ1-4; D is uncertain. V lost 2 bases, J lost 3 bases, and 7 bases lay in between. The germline gives CDR1 LGHNA, CDR2 YSLEER. This CDR3 region has 14 residues. This CDR3 is CASSQRGSNEKLFF. As DNA, the CDR3 is TGCGCCAGCAGCCAACGAGGGTCTAATGAAAAACTGTTTTTT.

The gene calls are TRBV28 and TRBJ1-4; 7 bases line up with TRBD1. V gave up 6 bases and J gave up 7 bases; unmatched junction bases: 5. Germline CDR1 is MDHEN and CDR2 is SYDVKM. The CDR3 sequence is 13 residues long. This CDR3 is CASSLNRGEKLFF. In DNA form, the CDR3 reads TGTGCCAGCAGCTTAAACAGGGGTGAAAAACTGTTTTTT.

The rearrangement joins TRBV7-2 to TRBJ1-1; D might be TRBD1 (6 bases). The CDR3 is 15 residues long. The V end lost 5 bases, the J end lost 3 bases, and 16 bases lay between the germline ends. Per the germline V gene, CDR1 is SGHTA and CDR2 is FQGNSA. The chain's CDR3 is CASSEDSTMYTEAFF. In DNA form, the CDR3 reads TGTGCCAGCAGCGAGGACAGCACGATGTACACTGAAGCTTTCTTT.

The genes are TRBV4-2 and TRBJ2-7; 10 bases align to TRBD1. CDR3 length: 15 amino acids. Germline lookup yields CDR1 LGHNA and CDR2 YNFKEQ. Trimming took 1 base from V and 5 from J; bases not matched to a gene: 5. The CDR3 sequence: CASSQGDRGGNEQYF. The CDR3 DNA follows: TGTGCCAGCAGCCAAGGGGACAGGGGAGGCAACGAGCAGTACTTC.